Listed below are T cell receptor beta chains from one sample, sequenced in a study of blood T cell repertoires in COVID-19. Profiling relied on immunoSEQ multiplex PCR, and the TCRdb table lists in-frame clones only, not all of them. The sample consists of approximately 110,000 clones, 75% to 90% of them appearing once. The specimen sequenced was peripheral blood. These TCRs come from a woman in her 70s with acute or convalescent COVID-19. Each CDR3 is given with its conserved first and last residue. D genes are given only for firm matches. Size tells how often a clone was seen (once, few, many) or the class of an expanded clone, and some rows leave it out.

d_gene,j_gene,v_gene,abundance,CDR3aa,CDR3nt
TRBD2,TRBJ2-5,TRBV29-1,once,CSVGLAGLGETQYF,TGCAGCGTCGGACTAGCGGGGTTAGGGGAGACCCAGTACTTC
.,TRBJ2-5,TRBV20-1,.,CSASERRGQETQYF,TGCAGTGCTAGTGAACGGCGGGGTCAAGAGACCCAGTACTTC
TRBD2,TRBJ2-2,TRBV5-1,.,CASRGAGGTGELFF,TGCGCCAGCAGGGGAGCGGGAGGAACCGGGGAGCTGTTTTTT
.,TRBJ2-3,TRBV5-6,.,CASSLLRDTQYF,TGTGCCAGCAGCTTGTTGCGAGATACGCAGTATTTT
.,TRBJ1-4,TRBV7-2,.,CASSLVAGEFGKLFF,TGTGCCAGCAGCTTAGTGGCAGGGGAATTCGGAAAACTGTTTTTT
TRBD2,TRBJ2-1,TRBV18,.,CASSSSGAPNEQFF,TGTGCCAGCTCATCTAGCGGGGCCCCCAATGAGCAGTTCTTC
.,TRBJ1-1,TRBV18,.,CASSPYGTEAFF,TGTGCCAGCTCACCATACGGTACTGAAGCTTTCTTT
TRBD2,TRBJ2-3,TRBV5-4,.,CASSFSGGGDTQYF,TGTGCCAGCAGCTTTAGCGGGGGTGGAGATACGCAGTATTTT
TRBD1,TRBJ2-2,TRBV7-2,.,CASSRRDRGPAGELFF,TGTGCCAGCAGCCGCCGGGACAGGGGGCCGGCCGGGGAGCTGTTTTTT
TRBD2,TRBJ2-1,TRBV7-2,.,CASSPTSGSPYNEQFF,TGTGCCAGCAGCCCGACTAGCGGGAGTCCCTACAATGAGCAGTTCTTC
.,TRBJ2-5,TRBV5-1,.,CASSFESETQYF,TGCGCCAGCAGCTTCGAGTCGGAGACCCAGTACTTC
TRBD1,TRBJ1-4,TRBV4-2,few,CASSPTGTGGEKLFF,TGTGCCAGCAGCCCAACGGGGACAGGCGGTGAAAAACTGTTTTTT
TRBD1,TRBJ1-5,TRBV5-5,.,CASSLGTGSSNQPQHF,TGTGCCAGCAGCTTGGGGACAGGCAGCAGCAATCAGCCCCAGCATTTT
.,TRBJ2-7,TRBV5-1,.,CASSLVTGGAHEQYF,TGCGCCAGCAGCTTGGTTACTGGGGGGGCGCACGAGCAGTACTTC
.,TRBJ2-3,TRBV10-3,.,CAISERGATSTDTQYF,TGTGCCATCAGTGAGCGGGGGGCAACTAGCACAGATACGCAGTATTTT
TRBD1,TRBJ1-1,TRBV9,.,CASSPRTGNTEAFF,TGTGCCAGCAGCCCTCGGACAGGGAACACTGAAGCTTTCTTT
.,TRBJ2-6,TRBV11-1,.,CASSPVWAANVLTF,TGTGCCAGCAGCCCCGTCTGGGCGGCCAACGTCCTGACTTTC
TRBD1,TRBJ1-2,TRBV29-1,once,CSFRDRVGYGYTF,TGCAGCTTCCGAGACAGGGTTGGCTATGGCTACACCTTC
.,TRBJ1-1,TRBV21-1,.,CASFDGCRENTEAFF,TGTGCCAGCTTTGACGGGTGCCGGGAGAACACTGAAGCTTTCTTT
.,TRBJ1-2,TRBV10-3,.,CAISEQLHYGYTF,TGTGCCATCAGTGAACAGCTACATTATGGCTACACCTTC
.,TRBJ2-1,TRBV13,few,CASSLSGNEQFF,TGTGCCAGCAGCTTATCGGGAAATGAGCAGTTCTTC
TRBD1,TRBJ2-7,TRBV6-2/TRBV6-3,.,CASSPFGQGASYEQYF,TGTGCCAGCAGTCCCTTCGGACAGGGGGCTTCCTACGAGCAGTACTTC
TRBD1,TRBJ2-3,TRBV10-1,.,CASSLTGTTDTQYF,TGCGCCAGCAGCTTGACAGGGACGACAGATACGCAGTATTTT
.,TRBJ1-2,TRBV11-2,few,CASSLGQSNYGYTF,TGTGCCAGCAGCTTAGGGCAAAGTAACTATGGCTACACCTTC
.,TRBJ2-5,TRBV5-1,.,CASSRDAVRAETQYF,TGCGCCAGCAGCCGCGATGCGGTGAGGGCAGAGACCCAGTACTTC
TRBD1,TRBJ1-2,TRBV19,.,CASSTGQGIGGYTF,TGTGCCAGTAGTACAGGACAGGGGATCGGTGGCTACACCTTC
TRBD2,TRBJ2-3,TRBV5-1,.,CASSFPSGRRSDTQYF,TGCGCCAGCAGCTTCCCTAGCGGGAGGAGGTCAGATACGCAGTATTTT
.,TRBJ2-2,TRBV9,few,CASSARDTNTGELFF,TGTGCCAGCAGCGCACGGGACACTAACACCGGGGAGCTGTTTTTT
.,TRBJ2-7,TRBV5-1,once,CAIRAGKRGSEQYF,TGCGCCATCCGGGCGGGGAAGAGGGGCTCCGAGCAGTACTTC
.,TRBJ1-3,TRBV7-6,.,CASSLVSGNTIYF,TGTGCCAGCAGCCTTGTCTCTGGAAACACCATATATTTT
.,TRBJ1-5,TRBV19,few,CATFWGDQPQHF,TGTGCCACCTTCTGGGGAGATCAGCCCCAGCATTTT
TRBD1,TRBJ2-7,TRBV29-1,.,CSVRDSIYEQYF,TGCAGCGTTCGGGACAGCATCTACGAGCAGTACTTC
TRBD2,TRBJ2-7,TRBV7-9,.,CASSLGGSGTPYEQYF,TGTGCCAGCAGCTTAGGAGGTAGCGGGACGCCCTACGAGCAGTACTTC
TRBD1,TRBJ1-3,TRBV6-5,.,CASSYGQEYSGNTIYF,TGTGCCAGCAGTTACGGACAGGAATACTCTGGAAACACCATATATTTT
TRBD1,TRBJ2-2,TRBV6-1,.,CASSENRGIGELFF,TGTGCCAGCAGTGAAAACAGGGGAATCGGGGAGCTGTTTTTT
TRBD1,TRBJ1-5,TRBV10-2,few,CASMDRGGGNQPQHF,TGCGCCAGCATGGACAGGGGAGGAGGCAATCAGCCCCAGCATTTT
TRBD1,TRBJ2-2,TRBV12-5,once,CASGLGTGVTGELFF,TGTGCTAGTGGTTTGGGGACAGGGGTGACCGGGGAGCTGTTTTTT
.,TRBJ1-2,TRBV6-1,.,CASRPNTGHGYTF,TGTGCCAGCAGGCCCAATACAGGGCATGGCTACACCTTC
.,TRBJ1-4,TRBV6-1,once,CASIAGLSDEKLFF,TGTGCCAGCATCGCGGGACTCTCGGATGAAAAACTGTTTTTT
.,TRBJ2-2,TRBV6-4,once,CASSVDLDGELFF,TGTGCCAGCAGTGTAGACCTAGACGGGGAGCTGTTTTTT
.,TRBJ1-3,TRBV6-5,once,CASSYSQGNTIYF,TGTGCCAGCAGTTACTCACAGGGAAACACCATATATTTT
TRBD1,TRBJ2-3,TRBV18,.,CASTDREIMSGTQYF,TGTGCCAGCACCGACAGGGAGATAATGTCCGGTACGCAGTATTTT
TRBD1,TRBJ1-2,TRBV4-1,once,CASSHPDREGYGYTF,TGCGCCAGCAGCCACCCGGACAGGGAGGGGTATGGCTACACCTTC
.,TRBJ1-4,TRBV6-1,.,CASSERTGPNEKLFF,TGTGCCAGCAGTGAACGAACAGGGCCTAATGAAAAACTGTTTTTT
TRBD2,TRBJ2-2,TRBV11-2,.,CASSLLAANTGELFF,TGTGCCAGCAGCTTACTAGCGGCCAACACCGGGGAGCTGTTTTTT
.,TRBJ1-1,TRBV5-1,.,CASSQTARGTEAFF,TGCGCCAGCAGCCAAACCGCTAGGGGCACTGAAGCTTTCTTT
.,TRBJ2-7,TRBV15,.,CATSSGAVYEQYF,TGTGCCACCAGTTCAGGGGCGGTATACGAGCAGTACTTC
TRBD2,TRBJ2-3,TRBV5-1,.,CASSSRLAGMSTDTQYF,TGCGCCAGCAGCTCGAGACTAGCGGGAATGAGCACAGATACGCAGTATTTT
TRBD1,TRBJ1-2,TRBV9,few,CASSVGGQGNYGYTF,TGTGCCAGCAGCGTAGGGGGACAGGGGAACTATGGCTACACCTTC
.,TRBJ2-1,TRBV6-1,.,CASSEVSRGRALVF,TGTGCCAGCAGTGAAGTATCTAGGGGGAGGGCATTGGTCTTC
TRBD2,TRBJ2-5,TRBV5-1,once,CASSFSSGVLETQYF,TGCGCCAGCAGCTTTAGTAGCGGGGTCCTTGAGACCCAGTACTTC
.,TRBJ2-7,TRBV11-1,.,CASSPDSSSYEQYF,TGTGCCAGCAGCCCGGACAGCAGCTCCTACGAGCAGTACTTC
.,TRBJ2-2,TRBV5-6,.,CASSWAIAMNTGELFF,TGTGCCAGCAGCTGGGCAATAGCGATGAACACCGGGGAGCTGTTTTTT
.,TRBJ1-1,TRBV13,once,CASRLGRGSTEAFF,TGTGCCAGCAGACTTGGTAGGGGGAGCACTGAAGCTTTCTTT
.,TRBJ1-4,TRBV28,.,CASSPGQWNEKLFF,TGTGCCAGCAGTCCAGGACAGTGGAATGAAAAACTGTTTTTT
.,TRBJ1-4,TRBV9,.,CASSGTTGLNEKLFF,TGTGCCAGCAGCGGAACGACAGGCCTTAATGAAAAACTGTTTTTT
TRBD2,TRBJ2-5,TRBV7-6,.,CASSAGPSGGLGETQYF,TGTGCCAGCAGCGCAGGGCCTAGCGGGGGGCTGGGAGAGACCCAGTACTTC